These T cell receptor beta chains were read from a single sample in a study of shared clonotypes between healthy human individuals. The repertoire was sequenced with immunoSEQ multiplex PCR; TCRdb's copy has only in-frame clones and lacks some. This table has about 2.2 million clones, 93% appearing once. The specimen was naive CD8+ T cells from PBMCs. The receptors here all came from a man aged 18 to 35 in good health. Some clones in this sample may be carry-over from other donors' samples. Each CDR3 is given with its conserved first and last residue. D genes are given only for firm matches. Rows give clone size only sometimes, using once, few, many, or a class for an expanded clone.

abundance: .; len: 14; j_gene: TRBJ2-7; d_gene: .; v_gene: TRBV6-5; CDR3nt: TGTGCCAGCAGTTACCGCCCAGGGCCCTACGAGCAGTACTTC; CDR3aa: CASSYRPGPYEQYF
abundance: once; len: 16; j_gene: TRBJ2-3; d_gene: .; v_gene: TRBV7-3; CDR3nt: TGTGCCAGCAGCTTAAATGCTTTCAGGGGCACAGATACGCAGTATTTT; CDR3aa: CASSLNAFRGTDTQYF
abundance: few; len: 17; j_gene: TRBJ1-1; d_gene: TRBD1; v_gene: TRBV19; CDR3nt: TGTGCCAGTAGTACAACTCGGGACAGCTCCCGGAACACTGAAGCTTTCTTT; CDR3aa: CASSTTRDSSRNTEAFF
abundance: .; len: 15; j_gene: TRBJ2-5; d_gene: TRBD2; v_gene: TRBV2; CDR3nt: TGTGCCAGCAGTAGGGGACTAGCGGTGCAAGAGACCCAGTACTTC; CDR3aa: CASSRGLAVQETQYF
abundance: .; len: 15; j_gene: TRBJ2-1; d_gene: TRBD2; v_gene: TRBV29-1; CDR3nt: TGCAGCGTTGAAGCCGGGACTAGCGGGAACAATGAGCAGTTCTTC; CDR3aa: CSVEAGTSGNNEQFF
abundance: .; len: 20; j_gene: TRBJ2-3; d_gene: TRBD2; v_gene: TRBV27; CDR3nt: TGTGCCAGCGTTAGTTTAGCGGGAGGGCCTGGAGGTGCTAACACAGATACGCAGTATTTT; CDR3aa: CASVSLAGGPGGANTDTQYF
abundance: once; len: 17; j_gene: TRBJ2-7; d_gene: TRBD2; v_gene: TRBV28; CDR3nt: TGTGCCAGCAGTCGACCGGCCTCGGGACTAGCGTCCTACGAGCAGTACTTC; CDR3aa: CASSRPASGLASYEQYF
abundance: .; len: 15; j_gene: TRBJ1-1; d_gene: .; v_gene: TRBV27; CDR3nt: TGTGCCAGCAGTGAGGGGGGCTGGTGGGACACTGAAGCTTTCTTT; CDR3aa: CASSEGGWWDTEAFF
abundance: .; len: 16; j_gene: TRBJ2-2; d_gene: .; v_gene: TRBV27; CDR3nt: TGTGCCAGCAGTTTATCCGCAGGGACTGGCACCGGGGAGCTGTTTTTT; CDR3aa: CASSLSAGTGTGELFF
abundance: .; len: 15; j_gene: TRBJ1-4; d_gene: .; v_gene: TRBV28; CDR3nt: TGTGCCAGCACCCATCGGGCCTCCGGGAAGGAAAAACTGTTTTTT; CDR3aa: CASTHRASGKEKLFF
abundance: .; len: 15; j_gene: TRBJ2-7; d_gene: TRBD1; v_gene: TRBV27; CDR3nt: TGTGCCAGCAGTACCGGGACAGGGATCTACTACGAGCAGTACTTC; CDR3aa: CASSTGTGIYYEQYF
abundance: .; len: 13; j_gene: TRBJ2-7; d_gene: .; v_gene: TRBV27; CDR3nt: TGTGCCAGCCGAAGGGACGACTCCTACGAGCAGTACTTC; CDR3aa: CASRRDDSYEQYF
abundance: .; len: 14; j_gene: TRBJ2-5; d_gene: .; v_gene: TRBV5-1; CDR3nt: TGCGCCAGCAAGGACAGCGGGCACCAAGAGACCCAGTACTTC; CDR3aa: CASKDSGHQETQYF
abundance: .; len: 16; j_gene: TRBJ2-5; d_gene: .; v_gene: TRBV6-5; CDR3nt: TGTGCCAGCAGTTACTCATGGGCGGGGGACAAAGAGACCCAGTACTTC; CDR3aa: CASSYSWAGDKETQYF
abundance: once; len: 17; j_gene: TRBJ1-2; d_gene: .; v_gene: TRBV21-1; CDR3nt: TGTGCCAGCAGCCCCGTCTCGCACAGGGTCTCGGAGTTTGGCTACACCTTC; CDR3aa: CASSPVSHRVSEFGYTF
abundance: once; len: 14; j_gene: TRBJ2-7; d_gene: TRBD1; v_gene: TRBV5-4; CDR3nt: TGTGCCAGCAGCTCCGGACAGGGGCTCTACGAGCAGTACTTC; CDR3aa: CASSSGQGLYEQYF
abundance: .; len: 14; j_gene: TRBJ2-6; d_gene: .; v_gene: TRBV27; CDR3nt: TGTGCCAGCAGTTTGGGGTCTGGGGCCAACGTCCTGACTTTC; CDR3aa: CASSLGSGANVLTF
abundance: .; len: 11; j_gene: TRBJ1-1; d_gene: .; v_gene: TRBV11-2; CDR3nt: TGTGCCAGCAGCTTAGCCACTGAAGCTTTCTTT; CDR3aa: CASSLATEAFF
abundance: .; len: 15; j_gene: TRBJ1-4; d_gene: .; v_gene: TRBV27; CDR3nt: TGTGCCAGCAGTTTAAGCCCACCCGCCCTAGAAAAACTGTTTTTT; CDR3aa: CASSLSPPALEKLFF
abundance: .; len: 15; j_gene: TRBJ2-7; d_gene: TRBD1; v_gene: TRBV6-1; CDR3nt: TGTGCCAGCAGTGAAGTCCAGGGGGCTCCCTACGAGCAGTACTTC; CDR3aa: CASSEVQGAPYEQYF
abundance: once; len: 17; j_gene: TRBJ1-1; d_gene: .; v_gene: TRBV18; CDR3nt: TGTGCCAGCTCACCACCGGCGCGGGCAGGGGAGAACACTGAAGCTTTCTTT; CDR3aa: CASSPPARAGENTEAFF
abundance: .; len: 15; j_gene: TRBJ1-2; d_gene: .; v_gene: TRBV7-8; CDR3nt: TGTGCCAGCAGCTTAGTCCGACAGAATAACTATGGCTACACCTTC; CDR3aa: CASSLVRQNNYGYTF
abundance: .; len: 14; j_gene: TRBJ2-1; d_gene: .; v_gene: TRBV19; CDR3nt: TGTGCCAGCGGGTTTAGCCCTCCCTACAATGAGCAGTTCTTC; CDR3aa: CASGFSPPYNEQFF
abundance: once; len: 16; j_gene: TRBJ2-7; d_gene: TRBD1; v_gene: TRBV4-1; CDR3nt: TGCGCCAGCAGCCAAGTGGACAGGGGGTTATTCTACGAGCAGTACTTC; CDR3aa: CASSQVDRGLFYEQYF
abundance: .; len: 14; j_gene: TRBJ1-2; d_gene: .; v_gene: TRBV28; CDR3nt: TGTGCCAGCAGTTTATCCCCCCGGGACGATGGCTACACCTTC; CDR3aa: CASSLSPRDDGYTF
abundance: .; len: 14; j_gene: TRBJ1-1; d_gene: .; v_gene: TRBV13; CDR3nt: TGTGCCAGCAGCTTGGGAGCAGGAACCACTGAAGCTTTCTTT; CDR3aa: CASSLGAGTTEAFF
abundance: .; len: 15; j_gene: TRBJ2-1; d_gene: .; v_gene: TRBV10-1; CDR3nt: TGCGCCAGCAGTGACTCGCGGGATAATTACAATGAGCAGTTCTTC; CDR3aa: CASSDSRDNYNEQFF
abundance: .; len: 12; j_gene: TRBJ2-7; d_gene: .; v_gene: TRBV7-9; CDR3nt: TGTGCCAGCAGCCCCAGCTCCTACGAGCAGTACTTC; CDR3aa: CASSPSSYEQYF
abundance: .; len: 15; j_gene: TRBJ2-5; d_gene: .; v_gene: TRBV9; CDR3nt: TGTGCCAGCAGCGTAGTGTGGGGCACGCAAGAGACCCAGTACTTC; CDR3aa: CASSVVWGTQETQYF
abundance: .; len: 13; j_gene: TRBJ2-7; d_gene: .; v_gene: TRBV6-6; CDR3nt: TGTGCCAGCAGTTATGGACTCTCCTACGAGCAGTACTTC; CDR3aa: CASSYGLSYEQYF
abundance: .; len: 13; j_gene: TRBJ1-1; d_gene: TRBD1; v_gene: TRBV9; CDR3nt: TGTGCCAGCAGCGCGGACAGGGTCACTGAAGCTTTCTTT; CDR3aa: CASSADRVTEAFF
abundance: .; len: 15; j_gene: TRBJ2-3; d_gene: .; v_gene: TRBV19; CDR3nt: TGTGCCAGTAGTATAGTGGGGGCCCCGGGAGATACGCAGTATTTT; CDR3aa: CASSIVGAPGDTQYF
abundance: .; len: 11; j_gene: TRBJ2-7; d_gene: .; v_gene: TRBV19; CDR3nt: TGTGCCAGTAGATGGGGAACCGAGCAGTACTTC; CDR3aa: CASRWGTEQYF
abundance: .; len: 13; j_gene: TRBJ2-6; d_gene: .; v_gene: TRBV4-1; CDR3nt: TGCGCCAGCAGCCAGGCTGGGGCCAACGTCCTGACTTTC; CDR3aa: CASSQAGANVLTF
abundance: .; len: 14; j_gene: TRBJ2-5; d_gene: .; v_gene: TRBV4-3; CDR3nt: TGCGCCAGCAGCCAAGAGCGGGACCAAGAGACCCAGTACTTC; CDR3aa: CASSQERDQETQYF
abundance: .; len: 18; j_gene: TRBJ2-1; d_gene: TRBD2; v_gene: TRBV28; CDR3nt: TGTGCCAGCAGCCGGACAGGGCGTTGGCTAGCGGGAGTGTATGAGCAGTTCTTC; CDR3aa: CASSRTGRWLAGVYEQFF
abundance: .; len: 14; j_gene: TRBJ2-5; d_gene: TRBD1; v_gene: TRBV19; CDR3nt: TGTGCCAGTAGTAGACAGGGGACCCAAGAGACCCAGTACTTC; CDR3aa: CASSRQGTQETQYF
abundance: .; len: 14; j_gene: TRBJ2-7; d_gene: .; v_gene: TRBV27; CDR3nt: TGTGCCAGCCACTCGGCCGAGCGGGTATACGAGCAGTACTTC; CDR3aa: CASHSAERVYEQYF
abundance: .; len: 18; j_gene: TRBJ2-1; d_gene: .; v_gene: TRBV4-1; CDR3nt: TGCGCCAGCAGCCCACAAGTACGGGGGGCGGGGATTTACAATGAGCAGTTCTTC; CDR3aa: CASSPQVRGAGIYNEQFF
abundance: .; len: 14; j_gene: TRBJ2-5; d_gene: TRBD2; v_gene: TRBV10-2; CDR3nt: TGCGCCAGCAGTGATCCGGGGGGACAAGAGACCCAGTACTTC; CDR3aa: CASSDPGGQETQYF
abundance: .; len: 15; j_gene: TRBJ2-1; d_gene: TRBD2; v_gene: TRBV6-5; CDR3nt: TGTGCCAGCAGGCTCGGGCGGCTAGCGGCCAATGAGCAGTTCTTC; CDR3aa: CASRLGRLAANEQFF
abundance: .; len: 15; j_gene: TRBJ1-4; d_gene: .; v_gene: TRBV28; CDR3nt: TGTGCCAGCAGCCCAAGGGATGCAACTAATGAAAAACTGTTTTTT; CDR3aa: CASSPRDATNEKLFF
abundance: .; len: 14; j_gene: TRBJ1-1; d_gene: .; v_gene: TRBV5-6; CDR3nt: TGTGCCAGCAGCTGGGACCGCCGGAACACTGAAGCTTTCTTT; CDR3aa: CASSWDRRNTEAFF
abundance: .; len: 13; j_gene: TRBJ2-3; d_gene: TRBD1; v_gene: TRBV9; CDR3nt: TGTGCCAGCAGCGTCGGGGACAGAAGTACGCAGTATTTT; CDR3aa: CASSVGDRSTQYF
abundance: .; len: 18; j_gene: TRBJ1-1; d_gene: .; v_gene: TRBV5-3; CDR3nt: TGTGCCAGAAGCTTTGGTGCAGCTATCCCTGAGGGGAACACTGAAGCTTTCTTT; CDR3aa: CARSFGAAIPEGNTEAFF
abundance: .; len: 12; j_gene: TRBJ2-3; d_gene: .; v_gene: TRBV15; CDR3nt: TGTGCCACCAAAGGAAGGACAGATACGCAGTATTTT; CDR3aa: CATKGRTDTQYF
abundance: .; len: 14; j_gene: TRBJ2-7; d_gene: TRBD2; v_gene: TRBV5-4; CDR3nt: TGTGCCAGCAGCACGGGACTAGCGGCCTACGAGCAGTACTTC; CDR3aa: CASSTGLAAYEQYF
abundance: once; len: 16; j_gene: TRBJ2-7; d_gene: TRBD1; v_gene: TRBV4-2; CDR3nt: TGTGCCAGCAGCCAAGAACCAGGACAGGGGGCCCACGAGCAGTACTTC; CDR3aa: CASSQEPGQGAHEQYF
abundance: .; len: 13; j_gene: TRBJ2-1; d_gene: .; v_gene: TRBV15; CDR3nt: TGTGCCACCAGCAGAGTCCGGGTCAGCGAGCAGTTCTTC; CDR3aa: CATSRVRVSEQFF
abundance: .; len: 15; j_gene: TRBJ2-7; d_gene: .; v_gene: TRBV4-1; CDR3nt: TGCGCCAGCAGCCCAGGGGAAAGGAGGTCCTACGAGCAGTACTTC; CDR3aa: CASSPGERRSYEQYF
abundance: .; len: 14; j_gene: TRBJ2-3; d_gene: .; v_gene: TRBV2; CDR3nt: TGTGCCAGCAGTGAGGTGGGGTGGGCAGATACGCAGTATTTT; CDR3aa: CASSEVGWADTQYF
abundance: .; len: 14; j_gene: TRBJ2-5; d_gene: .; v_gene: TRBV7-9; CDR3nt: TGTGCCAGCAGCTTAGTTACGATTGCAGAGACCCAGTACTTC; CDR3aa: CASSLVTIAETQYF
abundance: few; len: 15; j_gene: TRBJ1-5; d_gene: .; v_gene: TRBV30; CDR3nt: TGTGCCTGGAGCACAGGGTTAGGAGGCAATCAGCCCCAGCATTTT; CDR3aa: CAWSTGLGGNQPQHF
abundance: .; len: 14; j_gene: TRBJ2-7; d_gene: .; v_gene: TRBV27; CDR3nt: TGTGCCAGCAGTTTAAGCCCCCGGTCCTACGAGCAGTACTTC; CDR3aa: CASSLSPRSYEQYF
abundance: .; len: 13; j_gene: TRBJ2-7; d_gene: .; v_gene: TRBV13; CDR3nt: TGTGCCAGCAGCTTCGGGGAGTCCTACGAGCAGTACTTC; CDR3aa: CASSFGESYEQYF